This T cell receptor (beta chain) derives from a study of T cells in women clearing cervical HPV infection. The CDR3 has 12 residues. Germline V gene lookup returns CDR1 SGHAT and CDR2 FQNNGV. Method: immunoSEQ multiplex PCR; TCRdb's copy keeps in-frame clones and lacks some. Its clone listing holds some 24,000 clones. Study-wide findings and caveats: TRBV6-7 relative abundance averaged roughly 0.099% in cases and 0.15% to 0.2% in controls. Richness differences could reflect unmeasured T-cell content per sample. Repertoire richness, not evenness, was significantly elevated in CIN3+ cases versus controls.

Considering frequency, this clone is medium-sized. Its antigen is not known. The observed sequence ends 3 residues before the CDR3 terminus, with the missing tail filled in from the germline J gene. The receptor was derived from a woman aged 18 to 75 with a cervical HPV16 infection that either progressed to CIN3+ or cleared (not recorded which). The V gene is TRBV11-2, the J gene TRBJ1-1; D not certain. Sequencing was performed on blood buffy coat. The CDR3 bases that were read are TGTGCCAGCAGCTTAGGGGTAACAGTT. Amino acids: CASSLGVTV. The full CDR3 protein is CASSLGVTVAFF.